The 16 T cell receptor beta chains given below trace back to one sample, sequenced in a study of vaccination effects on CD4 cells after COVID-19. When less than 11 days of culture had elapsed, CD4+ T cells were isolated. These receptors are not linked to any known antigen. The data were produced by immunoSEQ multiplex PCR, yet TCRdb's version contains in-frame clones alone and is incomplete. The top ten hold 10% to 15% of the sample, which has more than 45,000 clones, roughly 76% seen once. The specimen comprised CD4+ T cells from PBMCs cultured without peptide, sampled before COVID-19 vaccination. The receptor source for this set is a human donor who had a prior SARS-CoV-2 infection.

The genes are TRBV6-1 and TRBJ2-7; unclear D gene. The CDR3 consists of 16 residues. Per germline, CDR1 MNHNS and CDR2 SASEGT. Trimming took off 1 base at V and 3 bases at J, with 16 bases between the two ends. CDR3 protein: CASSEGNLGSGYEQYF. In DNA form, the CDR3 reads TGTGCCAGCAGTGAAGGCAATCTGGGGTCGGGCTACGAGCAGTACTTC.

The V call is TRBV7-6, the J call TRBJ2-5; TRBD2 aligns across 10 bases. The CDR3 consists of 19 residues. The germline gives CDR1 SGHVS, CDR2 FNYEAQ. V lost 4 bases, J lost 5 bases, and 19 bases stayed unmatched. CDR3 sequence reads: CASSSSIHLASGRVETQYF. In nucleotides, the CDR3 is TGTGCCAGCAGCTCAAGTATTCACTTGGCTAGCGGGAGAGTCGAGACCCAGTACTTC.

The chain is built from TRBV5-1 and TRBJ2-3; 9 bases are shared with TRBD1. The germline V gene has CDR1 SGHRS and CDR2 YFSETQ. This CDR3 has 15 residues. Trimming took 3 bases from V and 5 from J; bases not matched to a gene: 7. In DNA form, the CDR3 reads TGCGCCAGCAGCTCTCACGGACAGGGGCAAGATACGCAGTATTTT. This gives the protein CASSSHGQGQDTQYF.

In DNA form, the CDR3 reads TGTGCCAGCAGCTTCGACCGGTCCACAGATACGCAGTATTTT. This sequence encodes CASSFDRSTDTQYF. The chain couples TRBV13 to TRBJ2-3, with no clear D. The CDR3 extends over 14 amino acids. Per germline, CDR1 PRHDT and CDR2 FYEKMQ (reference sequence). The V and J ends lost 3 bases and 2 bases respectively, with 9 bases between them.

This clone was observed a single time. The CDR3: CASSWTIQETQYF. In DNA, the CDR3 is TGTGCCAGCAGTTGGACTATCCAAGAGACCCAGTACTTC. The chain combines TRBV6-5 with TRBJ2-5; D may be TRBD2 (6 bases). This CDR3 comprises 13 residues. Germline CDR1 reads MNHEY; CDR2 reads SVGAGI. V lost 4 bases and J lost 1, with 7 bases in between.

DNA for the CDR3: TGTGCCAGCACGGGACAGGGAGATACCCAGTACTTC. This codes for CASTGQGDTQYF. The chain couples TRBV28 to TRBJ2-5; 9 bases fit TRBD1. Trimming cost V 7 bases and J 8 bases; bases outside gene matches: 5. CDR3 length: 12 amino acids. In germline, CDR1 is MDHEN, CDR2 SYDVKM. Full variable domain (rest looked up from reference TRBV28 and TRBJ2-5): DVKVTQSSRYLVKRTGEKVFLECVQDMDHENMFWYRQDPGLGLRLIYFSYDVKMKEKGDIPEGYSVSREKKERFSLILESASTNQTSMYLCASTGQGDTQYFGPGTRLLVL.

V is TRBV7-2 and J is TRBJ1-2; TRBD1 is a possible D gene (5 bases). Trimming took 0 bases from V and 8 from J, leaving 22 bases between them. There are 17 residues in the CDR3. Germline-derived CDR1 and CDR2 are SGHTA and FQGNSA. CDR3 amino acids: CASSLAGLAEGARGYTF. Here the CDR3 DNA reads TGTGCCAGCAGCTTAGCCGGTCTAGCGGAAGGGGCCCGCGGCTACACCTTC.

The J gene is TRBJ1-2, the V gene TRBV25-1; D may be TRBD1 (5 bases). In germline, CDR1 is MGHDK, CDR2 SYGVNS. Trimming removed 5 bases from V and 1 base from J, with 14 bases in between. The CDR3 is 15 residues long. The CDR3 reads CASSPYGQDNYGYTF. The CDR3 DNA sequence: TGTGCCAGCAGTCCCTATGGACAAGATAACTATGGCTACACCTTC.

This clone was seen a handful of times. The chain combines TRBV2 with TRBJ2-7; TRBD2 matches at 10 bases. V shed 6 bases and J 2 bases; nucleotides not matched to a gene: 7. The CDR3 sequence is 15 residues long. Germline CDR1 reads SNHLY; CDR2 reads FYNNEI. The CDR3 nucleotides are TGTGCCAGCAGGGAACTAGCGGGGACTCCCTACGAGCAGTACTTC. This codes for CASRELAGTPYEQYF.

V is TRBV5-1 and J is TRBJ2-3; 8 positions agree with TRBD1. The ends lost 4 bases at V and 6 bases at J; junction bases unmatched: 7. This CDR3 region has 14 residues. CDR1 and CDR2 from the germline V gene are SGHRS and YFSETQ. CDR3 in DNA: TGCGCCAGCAGCGAAGGACAGGGCCCCGATACGCAGTATTTT. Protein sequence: CASSEGQGPDTQYF.

The CDR3 sequence is CAWSPRTGRIGELFF. The DNA of the CDR3 is TGTGCCTGGAGTCCGAGGACAGGGAGGATCGGGGAGCTGTTTTTT. This sequence joins TRBV30 and TRBJ2-2, with 8 positions matching TRBD1. The V segment lost 2 bases and the J segment 7 bases; nucleotides outside the gene matches: 9. Germline V gene sequence: CDR1 GTSNPN, CDR2 SVGIG (reference sequence). The CDR3 length is 15 residues.

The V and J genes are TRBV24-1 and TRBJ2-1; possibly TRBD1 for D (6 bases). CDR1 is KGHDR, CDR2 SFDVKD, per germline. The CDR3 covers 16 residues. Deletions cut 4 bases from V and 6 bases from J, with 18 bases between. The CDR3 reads CATSEFAGTRPNEQFF. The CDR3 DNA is TGTGCCACCAGTGAGTTTGCCGGGACAAGACCCAATGAGCAGTTCTTC.

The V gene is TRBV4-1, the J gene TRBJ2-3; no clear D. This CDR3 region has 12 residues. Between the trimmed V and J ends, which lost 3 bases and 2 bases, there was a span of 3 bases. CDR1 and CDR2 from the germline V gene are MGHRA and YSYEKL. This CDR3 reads CASSQTTDTQYF. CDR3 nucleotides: TGCGCCAGCAGCCAGACCACAGATACGCAGTATTTT.

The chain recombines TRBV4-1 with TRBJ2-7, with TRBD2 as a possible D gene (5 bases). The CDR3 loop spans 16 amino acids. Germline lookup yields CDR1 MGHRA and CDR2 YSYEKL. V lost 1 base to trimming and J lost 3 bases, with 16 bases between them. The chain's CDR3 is CASSQAGPTAGYEQYF. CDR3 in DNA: TGCGCCAGCAGCCAAGCCGGGCCCACCGCGGGCTACGAGCAGTACTTC.

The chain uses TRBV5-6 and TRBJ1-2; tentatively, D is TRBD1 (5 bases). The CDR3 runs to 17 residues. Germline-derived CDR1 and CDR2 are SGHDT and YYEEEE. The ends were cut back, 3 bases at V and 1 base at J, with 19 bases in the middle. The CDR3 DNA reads TGTGCCAGCAGCTCTTGGGACCCCACCCGCCTTAACTATGGCTACACCTTC. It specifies CASSSWDPTRLNYGYTF.

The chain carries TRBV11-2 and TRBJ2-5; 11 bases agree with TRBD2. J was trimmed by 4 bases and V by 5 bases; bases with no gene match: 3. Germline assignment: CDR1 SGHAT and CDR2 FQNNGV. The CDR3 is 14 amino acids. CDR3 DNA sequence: TGTGCCAGCAGCCCTGGACTAGCGGGAGAGACCCAGTACTTC. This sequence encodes CASSPGLAGETQYF. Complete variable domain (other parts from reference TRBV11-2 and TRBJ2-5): EAGVAQSPRYKIIEKRQSVAFWCNPISGHATLYWYQQILGQGPKLLIQFQNNGVVDDSQLPKDRFSAERLKGVDSTLKIQPAKLEDSAVYLCASSPGLAGETQYFGPGTRLLVL.